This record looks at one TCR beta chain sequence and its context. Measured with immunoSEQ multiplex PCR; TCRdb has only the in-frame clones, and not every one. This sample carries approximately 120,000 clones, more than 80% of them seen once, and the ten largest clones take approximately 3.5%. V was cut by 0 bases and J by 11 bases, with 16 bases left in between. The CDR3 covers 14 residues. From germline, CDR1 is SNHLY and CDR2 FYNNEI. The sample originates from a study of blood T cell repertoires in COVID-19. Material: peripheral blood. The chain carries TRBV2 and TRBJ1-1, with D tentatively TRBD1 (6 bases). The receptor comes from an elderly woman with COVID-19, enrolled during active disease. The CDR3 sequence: CASSEAEGGGLAFF. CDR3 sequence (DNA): TGTGCCAGCAGTGAAGCCGAGGGGGGGGGTCTGGCTTTCTTT.